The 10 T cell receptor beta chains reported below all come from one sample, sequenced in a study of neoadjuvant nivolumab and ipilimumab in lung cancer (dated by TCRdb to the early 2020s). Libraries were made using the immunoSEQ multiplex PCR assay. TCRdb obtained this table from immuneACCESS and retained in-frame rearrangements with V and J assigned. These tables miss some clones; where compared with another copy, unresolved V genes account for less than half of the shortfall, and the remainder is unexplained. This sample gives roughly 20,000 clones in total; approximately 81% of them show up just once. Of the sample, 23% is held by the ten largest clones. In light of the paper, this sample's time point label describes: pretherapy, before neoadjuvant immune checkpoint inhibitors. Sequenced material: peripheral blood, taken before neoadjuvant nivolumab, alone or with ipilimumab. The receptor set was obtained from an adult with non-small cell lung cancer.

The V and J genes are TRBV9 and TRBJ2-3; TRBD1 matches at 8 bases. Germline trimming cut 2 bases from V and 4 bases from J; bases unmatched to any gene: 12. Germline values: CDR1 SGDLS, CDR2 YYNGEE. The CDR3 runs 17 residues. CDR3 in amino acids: CASSVAGQGAIADTQYF. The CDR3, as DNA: TGTGCCAGCAGCGTGGCCGGCCAGGGGGCGATCGCAGATACGCAGTATTTT.

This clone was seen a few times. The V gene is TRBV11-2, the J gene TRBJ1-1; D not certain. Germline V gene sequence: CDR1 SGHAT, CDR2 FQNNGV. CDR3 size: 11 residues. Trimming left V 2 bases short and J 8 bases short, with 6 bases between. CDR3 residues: CASSLMAEAFF. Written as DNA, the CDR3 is TGTGCCAGCAGCTTAATGGCCGAAGCTTTCTTT. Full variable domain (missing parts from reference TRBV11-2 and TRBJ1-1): EAGVAQSPRYKIIEKRQSVAFWCNPISGHATLYWYQQILGQGPKLLIQFQNNGVVDDSQLPKDRFSAERLKGVDSTLKIQPAKLEDSAVYLCASSLMAEAFFGQGTRLTVV.

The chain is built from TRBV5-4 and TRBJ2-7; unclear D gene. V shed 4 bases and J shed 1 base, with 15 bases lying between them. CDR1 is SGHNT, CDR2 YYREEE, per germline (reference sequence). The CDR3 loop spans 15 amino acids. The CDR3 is CASSPTLDPSYEQYF. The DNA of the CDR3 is TGTGCCAGCAGCCCGACGTTAGATCCATCCTACGAGCAGTACTTC.

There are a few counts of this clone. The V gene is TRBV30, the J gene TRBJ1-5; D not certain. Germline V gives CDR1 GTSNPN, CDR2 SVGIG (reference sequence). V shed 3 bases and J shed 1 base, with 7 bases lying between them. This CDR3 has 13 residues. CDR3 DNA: TGTGCCTGGAGCGGAGGCAGCAATCAGCCCCAGCATTTT. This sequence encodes CAWSGGSNQPQHF.

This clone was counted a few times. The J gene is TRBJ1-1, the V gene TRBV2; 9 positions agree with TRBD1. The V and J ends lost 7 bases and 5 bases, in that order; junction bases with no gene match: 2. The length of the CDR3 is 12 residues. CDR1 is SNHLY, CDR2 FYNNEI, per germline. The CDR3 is CASMGTGTEAFF. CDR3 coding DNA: TGTGCCAGCATGGGGACAGGGACTGAAGCTTTCTTT.

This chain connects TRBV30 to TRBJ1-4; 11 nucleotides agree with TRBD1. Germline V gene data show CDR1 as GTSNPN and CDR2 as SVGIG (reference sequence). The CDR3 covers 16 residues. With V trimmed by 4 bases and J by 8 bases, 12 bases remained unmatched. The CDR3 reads CAWTPGQGDLWEKLFF. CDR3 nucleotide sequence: TGTGCCTGGACCCCGGGACAGGGGGATCTGTGGGAAAAACTGTTTTTT.

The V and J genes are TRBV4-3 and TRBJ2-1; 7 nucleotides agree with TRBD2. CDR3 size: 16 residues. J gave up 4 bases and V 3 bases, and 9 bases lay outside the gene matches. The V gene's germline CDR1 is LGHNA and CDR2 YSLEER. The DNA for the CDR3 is TGCGCCAGCAGCCACTCAGCGGGACGGTTATACAATGAGCAGTTCTTC. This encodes CASSHSAGRLYNEQFF.

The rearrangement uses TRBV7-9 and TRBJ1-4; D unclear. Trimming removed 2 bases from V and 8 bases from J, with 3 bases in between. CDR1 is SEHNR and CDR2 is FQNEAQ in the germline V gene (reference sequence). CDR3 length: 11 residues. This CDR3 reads CASSLSEKLFF. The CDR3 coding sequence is TGTGCCAGCAGCTTATCGGAAAAACTGTTTTTT.

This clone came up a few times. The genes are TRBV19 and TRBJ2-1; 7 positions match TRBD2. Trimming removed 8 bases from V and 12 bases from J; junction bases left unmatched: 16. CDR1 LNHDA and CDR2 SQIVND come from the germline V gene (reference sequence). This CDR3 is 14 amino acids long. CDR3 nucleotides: TGTGCCAGTGGGTACCAGCGGGGCCCCTGGGGGCAGTTCTTC. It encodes CASGYQRGPWGQFF.

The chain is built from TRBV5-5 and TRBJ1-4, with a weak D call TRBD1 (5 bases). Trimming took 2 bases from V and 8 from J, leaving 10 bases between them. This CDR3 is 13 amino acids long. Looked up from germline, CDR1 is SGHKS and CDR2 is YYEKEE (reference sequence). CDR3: CASSFPGREKLFF. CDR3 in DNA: TGTGCCAGCAGCTTTCCGGGACGCGAAAAACTGTTTTTT.